This is a list of T cell receptor beta chains from one sample in a study of T cells in localized non-small cell lung cancer. Clones were read by immunoSEQ multiplex PCR, and TCRdb kept only the in-frame ones, dropping some. The profile covers roughly 2,600 clones, with around 25% appearing a single time and roughly 15% taken by the ten largest. The sample was lung tumor tissue, taken before any cancer treatment. These receptors all stem from a female donor of 60 years or more with stage III lung adenocarcinoma. CDR3s include the opening cysteine and the closing phenylalanine or tryptophan. A D gene is named only where the DNA matches it firmly. Clone size is not always given. Where it is, it says once, few, many or a class for expanded clones.

TRBV19	-	TRBJ2-7	-	CASSTIDNYEQYF	TGTGCCAGTAGTACAATTGACAACTACGAGCAGTACTTC
TRBV19	TRBD2	TRBJ2-2	few	CASTSSGANTGELFF	TGTGCCAGTACCTCTAGCGGTGCGAACACCGGGGAGCTGTTTTTT
TRBV6-8	-	TRBJ2-1	few	CASSYSRYNEQFF	TGTGCCAGCAGTTACTCGCGGTACAATGAGCAGTTCTTC
TRBV28	-	TRBJ1-1	few	CASTIGLWNTEAFF	TGTGCCAGCACCATTGGACTCTGGAACACTGAAGCTTTCTTT
TRBV15	TRBD2	TRBJ2-7	-	CATSRVKGLAGAHEQYF	TGTGCCACCAGCAGAGTGAAAGGGCTAGCGGGAGCCCACGAGCAGTACTTC
TRBV5-1	TRBD2	TRBJ2-5	-	CASSSTAGLAAETQYF	TGCGCCAGCAGCTCAACTGCGGGACTAGCTGCTGAGACCCAGTACTTC
TRBV19	TRBD1	TRBJ2-5	few	CASSGGQQETQYF	TGTGCCAGTAGTGGGGGACAGCAAGAGACCCAGTACTTC
TRBV9	TRBD1	TRBJ2-2	few	CASSPRGGGYTGELFF	TGTGCCAGCAGTCCCCGAGGGGGCGGTTACACCGGGGAGCTGTTTTTT
TRBV9	-	TRBJ2-2	few	CASSVPSTGELFF	TGTGCCAGCAGCGTTCCCAGCACCGGGGAGCTGTTTTTT
TRBV19	-	TRBJ2-7	-	CASSSRVRGASHYEQYF	TGTGCCAGTAGTTCCCGGGTTCGGGGGGCATCTCACTACGAGCAGTACTTC